This T cell receptor beta chain was retrieved from a study of cytomegalovirus exposure and HLA in healthy donors. Study details: Among the 300 to 400 donors who were genotyped, about 80% fell in the genetic ancestry cluster that is associated with self-reported Caucasian donors. General study results and limits: When analyzed later, a missense DCLRE1C variant was found to be linked to TCR beta V- and J-gene trimming. V segments that were indistinguishable, TRBV6-2 and TRBV6-3 among them, were omitted from analysis.

With respect to this clone: Its antigen remains unidentified.

Primers: 60 Vbeta forward and 13 Jbeta reverse. Clones were sequenced by immunoSEQ multiplex PCR, and TCRdb holds only the in-frame ones, with some missing. Of about 120,000 clones in the sample, roughly 77% were seen once. CDR1 is MDHEN and CDR2 is SYDVKM in the germline V gene. The CDR3 sequence is 12 residues long. With 5 bases removed from V and 4 bases from J, the gap between germline ends came to 5 bases. While unrecorded immune exposures were likely, the donors were nominally healthy when sampled. The rearrangement uses TRBV28 and TRBJ2-2; no clear D. Sequenced: PBMCs. This receptor was identified in a man aged 40-49 years in good health and CMV-seronegative. The CDR3 sequence: CASSPSTGELFF. As DNA, the CDR3 is TGTGCCAGCAGTCCGAGCACCGGGGAGCTGTTTTTT. Full variable domain (rest looked up from reference TRBV28 and TRBJ2-2): DVKVTQSSRYLVKRTGEKVFLECVQDMDHENMFWYRQDPGLGLRLIYFSYDVKMKEKGDIPEGYSVSREKKERFSLILESASTNQTSMYLCASSPSTGELFFGEGSRLTVL.